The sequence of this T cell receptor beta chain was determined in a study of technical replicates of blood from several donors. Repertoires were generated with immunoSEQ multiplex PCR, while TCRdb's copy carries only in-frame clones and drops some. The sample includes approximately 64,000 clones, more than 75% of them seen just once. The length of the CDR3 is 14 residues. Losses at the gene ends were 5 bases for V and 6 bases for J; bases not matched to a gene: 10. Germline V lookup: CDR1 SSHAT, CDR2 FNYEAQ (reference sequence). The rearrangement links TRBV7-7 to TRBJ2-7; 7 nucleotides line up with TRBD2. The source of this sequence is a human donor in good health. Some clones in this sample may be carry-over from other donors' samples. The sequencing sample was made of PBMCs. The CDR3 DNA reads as TGTGCCAGCAGCCCCGGGAGCGGGATTTCCGAGCAGTACTTC. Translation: CASSPGSGISEQYF.